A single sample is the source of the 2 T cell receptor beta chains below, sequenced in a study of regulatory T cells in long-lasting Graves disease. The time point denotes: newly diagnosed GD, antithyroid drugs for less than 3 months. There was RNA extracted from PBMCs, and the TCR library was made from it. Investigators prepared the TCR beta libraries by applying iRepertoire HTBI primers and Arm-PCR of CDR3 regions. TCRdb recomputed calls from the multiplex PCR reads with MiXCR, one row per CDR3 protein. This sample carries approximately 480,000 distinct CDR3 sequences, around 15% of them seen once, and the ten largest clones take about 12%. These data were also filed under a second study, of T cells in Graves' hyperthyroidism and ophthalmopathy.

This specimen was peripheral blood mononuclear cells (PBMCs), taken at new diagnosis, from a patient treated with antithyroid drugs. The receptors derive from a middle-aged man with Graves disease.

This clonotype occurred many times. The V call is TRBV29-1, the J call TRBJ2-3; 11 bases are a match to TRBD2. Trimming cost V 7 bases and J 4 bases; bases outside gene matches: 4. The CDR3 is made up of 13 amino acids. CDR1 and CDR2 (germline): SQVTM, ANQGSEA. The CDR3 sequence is CSGLAGGSDTQYF. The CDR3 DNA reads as TGCAGCGGATTAGCGGGAGGGTCAGATACGCAGTATTTT.

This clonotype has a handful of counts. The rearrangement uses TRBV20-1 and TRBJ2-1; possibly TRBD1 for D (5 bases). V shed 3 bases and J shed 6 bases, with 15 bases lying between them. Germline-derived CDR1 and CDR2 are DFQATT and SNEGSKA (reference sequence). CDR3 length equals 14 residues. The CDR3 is CSASTRKGINEQFF. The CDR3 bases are TGCAGTGCTAGTACCCGGAAGGGGATCAATGAGCAGTTCTTC.